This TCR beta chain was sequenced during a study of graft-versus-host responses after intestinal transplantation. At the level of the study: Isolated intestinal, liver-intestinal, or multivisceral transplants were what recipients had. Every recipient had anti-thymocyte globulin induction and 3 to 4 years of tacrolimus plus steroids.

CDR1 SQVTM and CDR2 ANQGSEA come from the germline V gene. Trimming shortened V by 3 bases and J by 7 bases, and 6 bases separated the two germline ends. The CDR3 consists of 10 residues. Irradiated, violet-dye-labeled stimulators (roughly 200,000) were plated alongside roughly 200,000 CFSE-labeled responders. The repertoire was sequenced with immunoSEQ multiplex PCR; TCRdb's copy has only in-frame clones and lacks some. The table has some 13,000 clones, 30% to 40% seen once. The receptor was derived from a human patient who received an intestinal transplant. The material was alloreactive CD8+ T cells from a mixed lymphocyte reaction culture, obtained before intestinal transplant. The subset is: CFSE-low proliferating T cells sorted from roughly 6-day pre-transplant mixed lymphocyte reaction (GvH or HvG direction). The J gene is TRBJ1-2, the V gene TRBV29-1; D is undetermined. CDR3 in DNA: TGCAGCGTTGAGGAGGGTGGCTACACCTTC. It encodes CSVEEGGYTF.